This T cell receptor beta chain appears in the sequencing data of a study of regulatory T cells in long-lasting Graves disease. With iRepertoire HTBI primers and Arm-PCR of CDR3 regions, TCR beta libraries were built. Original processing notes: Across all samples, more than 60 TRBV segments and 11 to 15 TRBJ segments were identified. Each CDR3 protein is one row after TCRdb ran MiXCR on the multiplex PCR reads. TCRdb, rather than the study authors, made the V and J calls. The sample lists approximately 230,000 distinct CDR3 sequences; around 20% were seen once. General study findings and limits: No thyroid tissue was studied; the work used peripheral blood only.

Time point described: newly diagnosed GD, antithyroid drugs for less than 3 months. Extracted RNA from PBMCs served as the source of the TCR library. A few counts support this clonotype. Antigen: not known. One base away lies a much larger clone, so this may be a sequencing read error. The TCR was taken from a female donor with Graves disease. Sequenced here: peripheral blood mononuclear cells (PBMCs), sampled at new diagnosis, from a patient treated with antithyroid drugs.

The CDR3 here is CSGRGSTSDLYNEQLF. The CDR3 DNA reads TGCAGCGGCCGAGGGAGTACTAGCGACCTCTACAATGAGCAGCTCTTC. The V call is TRBV29-1, the J call TRBJ2-1, with 7 bases aligning to TRBD2. The CDR3 loop spans 16 amino acids. Germline lookup yields CDR1 SQVTM and CDR2 ANQGSEA.